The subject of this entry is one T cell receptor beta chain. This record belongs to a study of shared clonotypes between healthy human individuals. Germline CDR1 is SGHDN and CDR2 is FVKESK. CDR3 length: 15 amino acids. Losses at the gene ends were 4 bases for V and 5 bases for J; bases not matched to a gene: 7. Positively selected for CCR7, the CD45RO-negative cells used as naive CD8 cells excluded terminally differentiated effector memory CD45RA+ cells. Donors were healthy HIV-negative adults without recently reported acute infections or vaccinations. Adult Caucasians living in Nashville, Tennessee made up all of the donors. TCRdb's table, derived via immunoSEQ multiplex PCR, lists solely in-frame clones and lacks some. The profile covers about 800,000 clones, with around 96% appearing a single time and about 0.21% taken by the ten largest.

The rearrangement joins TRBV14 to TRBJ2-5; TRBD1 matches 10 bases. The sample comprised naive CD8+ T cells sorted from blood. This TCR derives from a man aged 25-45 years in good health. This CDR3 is CASSLLGQGMETQYF. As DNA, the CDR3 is TGTGCCAGCAGCCTTCTGGGACAGGGGATGGAGACCCAGTACTTC.